This TCR beta chain comes out of a study of T cell responses to AZD1222 COVID-19 vaccine. CDR1 is SGHRS and CDR2 is YFSETQ in the germline V gene. V lost 2 bases and J lost 5, with 10 bases in between. CDR3 length equals 13 residues. Repertoires were generated with immunoSEQ multiplex PCR, while TCRdb's copy carries only in-frame clones and drops some. Of 100,000 to 150,000 clones in the sample, around 83% were seen once. Overall study results and limits: Repertoire sampling happened only post peak T cell response. An increase in Spike-specific TCR breadth and depth was observed after two AZD1222 doses. Females made up more of the donors, who were largely white British, and clonal diversity may have come out too low.

With respect to this clone: Its target is not known.

The chain joins TRBV5-1 to TRBJ2-5; D gene ambiguous. This receptor was identified in an adult who received the AZD1222 COVID-19 vaccine. Material: peripheral blood, obtained 28 days after the second AZD1222 dose. DNA of the CDR3: TGCGCCAGCAGCTTTGGGGTTCTGGAGACCCAGTACTTC. Protein product: CASSFGVLETQYF.